The sequence of this T cell receptor beta chain was determined in a study of blood T cells in healthy people across ages. Overall study: With template switching, about one barcoded beta molecule was captured per two T cells.

A second PCR of 7 to 11 cycles used a sample-barcoded 5' primer and a J-beta primer mix. Each CDR3 protein gets one entry after TCRdb re-called the 5' RACE reads with MiXCR. This table has just under 550,000 distinct CDR3 sequences, 24% appearing once. Healthy Caucasian individuals from Russia aged about 6 to 90 were enrolled as donors. Overall study results and limits: Per million T cells, TCR beta diversity dropped about linearly as age rose.

This clonotype was seen ten or more times. What it binds is unknown. The V end lost 5 bases, the J end lost 4 bases, and 11 bases lay between the germline ends. This CDR3 contains 13 residues. Per the germline V gene, CDR1 is LNHDA and CDR2 is SQIVND (reference sequence). The same specimen was also included in a second study, on T cells of mothers and their children. This second report adds: Related mother-child pairs showed slightly, non-significantly higher overlap than unrelated pairs.

The chain combines TRBV19 with TRBJ1-1; weak D call: TRBD1 (5 bases). Sequences were obtained from blood. The sequence was obtained from a boy between 10 and 17 years old in good health. The DNA of the CDR3 is TGTGCCAGTAGTCCGGGGGGGGTCACTGAAGCTTTCTTT. Translation: CASSPGGVTEAFF.